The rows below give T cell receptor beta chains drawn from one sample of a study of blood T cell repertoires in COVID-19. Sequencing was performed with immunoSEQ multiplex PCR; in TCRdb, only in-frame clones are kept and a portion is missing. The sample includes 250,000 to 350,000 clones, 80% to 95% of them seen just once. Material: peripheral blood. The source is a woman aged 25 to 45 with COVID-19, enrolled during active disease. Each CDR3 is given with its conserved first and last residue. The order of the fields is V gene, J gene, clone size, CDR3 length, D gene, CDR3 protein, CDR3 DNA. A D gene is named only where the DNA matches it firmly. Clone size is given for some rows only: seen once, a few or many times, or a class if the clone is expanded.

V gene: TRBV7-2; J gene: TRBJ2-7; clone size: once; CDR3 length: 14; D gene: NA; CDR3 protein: CASSFGLPYYEQYF; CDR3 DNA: TGTGCCAGCAGCTTCGGACTCCCTTACTACGAGCAGTACTTC
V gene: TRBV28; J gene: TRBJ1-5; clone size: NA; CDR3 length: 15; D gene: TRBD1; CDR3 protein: CASRNGDRVGQPQHF; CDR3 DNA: TGTGCCAGCAGAAACGGCGACAGGGTTGGGCAGCCCCAGCATTTT
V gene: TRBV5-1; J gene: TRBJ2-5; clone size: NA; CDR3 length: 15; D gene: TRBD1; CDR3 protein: CASSITGTGMQTQYF; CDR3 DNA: TGCGCCAGCAGCATCACCGGGACAGGGATGCAGACCCAGTACTTC
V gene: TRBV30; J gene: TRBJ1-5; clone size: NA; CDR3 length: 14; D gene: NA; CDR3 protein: CAWSVGGPNQPQHF; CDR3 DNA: TGTGCCTGGAGTGTGGGGGGGCCCAATCAGCCCCAGCATTTT
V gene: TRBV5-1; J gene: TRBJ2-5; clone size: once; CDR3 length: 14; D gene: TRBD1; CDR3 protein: CASSVPGQGRAQYF; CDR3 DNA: TGCGCCAGCAGCGTGCCGGGACAGGGGAGGGCCCAGTACTTC
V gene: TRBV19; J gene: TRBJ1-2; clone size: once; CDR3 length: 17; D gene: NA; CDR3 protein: CASSIDPRASANYGYTF; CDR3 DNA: TGTGCCAGTAGTATAGACCCCCGCGCCAGCGCTAACTATGGCTACACCTTC
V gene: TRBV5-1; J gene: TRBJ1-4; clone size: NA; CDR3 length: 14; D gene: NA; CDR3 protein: CASSLTSTNEKLFF; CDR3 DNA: TGCGCCAGCAGCTTGACTTCAACTAATGAAAAACTGTTTTTT
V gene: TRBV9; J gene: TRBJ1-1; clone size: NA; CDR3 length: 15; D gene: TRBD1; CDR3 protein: CASSVVDRGLTEAFF; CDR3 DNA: TGTGCCAGCAGCGTAGTTGACAGGGGGCTAACTGAAGCTTTCTTT
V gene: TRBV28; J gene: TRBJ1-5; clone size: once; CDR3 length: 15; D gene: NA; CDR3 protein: CASSLWEGGTQPQHF; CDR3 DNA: TGTGCCAGCAGTTTATGGGAGGGGGGGACTCAGCCCCAGCATTTT
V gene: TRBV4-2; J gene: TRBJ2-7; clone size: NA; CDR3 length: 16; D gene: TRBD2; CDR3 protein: CASSQDPAGGPYEQYF; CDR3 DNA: TGTGCCAGCAGCCAAGATCCAGCGGGAGGGCCCTACGAGCAGTACTTC
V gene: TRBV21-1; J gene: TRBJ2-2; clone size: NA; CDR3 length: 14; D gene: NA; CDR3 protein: CARQRGPSTGELFF; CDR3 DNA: TGTGCCAGACAGCGAGGGCCAAGCACCGGGGAGCTGTTTTTT
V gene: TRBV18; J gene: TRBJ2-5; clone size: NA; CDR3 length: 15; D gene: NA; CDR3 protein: CASSPPGGGEETQYF; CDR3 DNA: TGTGCCAGCTCACCACCGGGGGGGGGCGAAGAGACCCAGTACTTC
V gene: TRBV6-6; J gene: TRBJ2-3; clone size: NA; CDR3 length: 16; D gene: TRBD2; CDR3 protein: CASSKPGLAEADTQYF; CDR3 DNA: TGTGCCAGCAGTAAACCGGGACTAGCGGAAGCAGATACGCAGTATTTT
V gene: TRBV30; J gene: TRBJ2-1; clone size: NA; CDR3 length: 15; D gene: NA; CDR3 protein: CAWSVRGTLYNEQFF; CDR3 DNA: TGTGCCTGGAGTGTAAGGGGGACCCTTTACAATGAGCAGTTCTTC
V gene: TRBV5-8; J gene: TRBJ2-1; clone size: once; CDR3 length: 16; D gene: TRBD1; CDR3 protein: CASSLVVQGPRNEQFF; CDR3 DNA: TGTGCCAGCAGCTTGGTGGTACAGGGGCCGCGAAATGAGCAGTTCTTC
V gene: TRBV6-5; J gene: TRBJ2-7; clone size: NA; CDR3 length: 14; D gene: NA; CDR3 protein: CASTPSWENHEQYF; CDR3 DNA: TGTGCCAGCACCCCTAGTTGGGAGAACCACGAGCAGTACTTC
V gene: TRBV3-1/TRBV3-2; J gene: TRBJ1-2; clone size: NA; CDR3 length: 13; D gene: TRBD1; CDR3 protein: CASRPGQARGYTF; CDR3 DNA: TGTGCCAGCAGGCCGGGACAGGCCAGAGGCTACACCTTC
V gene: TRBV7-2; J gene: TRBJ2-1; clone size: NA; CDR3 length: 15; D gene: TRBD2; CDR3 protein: CASSPGTSRYNEQFF; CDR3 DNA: TGTGCCAGCAGCCCCGGGACTAGCAGATACAATGAGCAGTTCTTC
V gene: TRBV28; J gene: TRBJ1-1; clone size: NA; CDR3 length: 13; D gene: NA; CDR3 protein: CASSALMNTEAFF; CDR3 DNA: TGTGCCAGCAGTGCGCTGATGAACACTGAAGCTTTCTTT
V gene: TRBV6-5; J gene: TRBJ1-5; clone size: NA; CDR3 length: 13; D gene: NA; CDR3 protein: CAQTKVPDQPQHF; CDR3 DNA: TGTGCCCAGACTAAGGTTCCGGATCAGCCCCAGCATTTT
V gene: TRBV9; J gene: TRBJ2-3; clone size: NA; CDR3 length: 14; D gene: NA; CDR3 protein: CASSVAGIADTQYF; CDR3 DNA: TGTGCCAGCAGCGTAGCAGGAATAGCGGATACGCAGTATTTT
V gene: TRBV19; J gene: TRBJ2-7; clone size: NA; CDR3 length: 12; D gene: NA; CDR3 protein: CASIDSSYEQYF; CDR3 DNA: TGTGCCAGTATAGATTCCTCCTACGAGCAGTACTTC
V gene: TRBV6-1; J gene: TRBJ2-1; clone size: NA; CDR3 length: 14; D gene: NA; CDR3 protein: CASSEEQIDNEQFF; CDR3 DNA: TGTGCCAGCAGTGAAGAACAGATAGACAATGAGCAGTTCTTC
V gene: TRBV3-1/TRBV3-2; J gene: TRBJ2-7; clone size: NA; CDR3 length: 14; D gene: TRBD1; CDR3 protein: CASSGGTGGYEQYF; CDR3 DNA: TGTGCCAGCAGCGGCGGGACAGGGGGCTACGAGCAGTACTTC
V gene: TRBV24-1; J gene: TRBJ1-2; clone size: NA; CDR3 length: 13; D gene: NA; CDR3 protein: CATSDPGVYGYTF; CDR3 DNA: TGTGCCACCAGTGATCCAGGGGTGTATGGCTACACCTTC
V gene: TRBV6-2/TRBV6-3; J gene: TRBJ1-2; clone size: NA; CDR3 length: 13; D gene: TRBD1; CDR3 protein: CASSQTGGDGYTF; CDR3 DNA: TGTGCCAGCAGTCAAACAGGGGGCGATGGCTACACCTTC
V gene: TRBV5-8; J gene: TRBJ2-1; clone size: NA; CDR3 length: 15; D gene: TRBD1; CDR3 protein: CASSLLGRGRDEQFF; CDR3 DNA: TGTGCCAGCAGCTTGCTAGGCAGGGGGCGGGATGAGCAGTTCTTC
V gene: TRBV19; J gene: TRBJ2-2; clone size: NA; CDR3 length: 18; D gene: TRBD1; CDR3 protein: CASSPGSWTGGNTGELFF; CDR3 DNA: TGTGCCAGTAGTCCCGGGTCGTGGACAGGGGGGAACACCGGGGAGCTGTTTTTT
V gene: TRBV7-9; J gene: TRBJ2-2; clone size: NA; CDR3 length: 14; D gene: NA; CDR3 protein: CASSFSSYTGELFF; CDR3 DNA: TGTGCCAGCAGCTTTTCGAGTTACACCGGGGAGCTGTTTTTT
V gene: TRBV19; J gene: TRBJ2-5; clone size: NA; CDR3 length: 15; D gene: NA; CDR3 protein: CASSIRGRRRETQYF; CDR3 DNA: TGTGCCAGTAGTATAAGGGGCCGGAGACGGGAGACCCAGTACTTC
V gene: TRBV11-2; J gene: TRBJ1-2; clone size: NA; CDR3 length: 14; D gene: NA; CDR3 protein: CASSLDGGTYGYTF; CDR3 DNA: TGTGCCAGCAGCTTAGACGGGGGGACCTATGGCTACACCTTC
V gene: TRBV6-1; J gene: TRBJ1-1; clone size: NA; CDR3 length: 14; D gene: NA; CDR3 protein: CASSEGGKNTEAFF; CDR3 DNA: TGTGCCAGCAGTGAAGGCGGAAAGAACACTGAAGCTTTCTTT
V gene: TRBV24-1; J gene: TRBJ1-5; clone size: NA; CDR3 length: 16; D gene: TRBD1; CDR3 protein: CATSDPTGPGNQPQHF; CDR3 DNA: TGTGCCACCAGTGACCCGACAGGGCCAGGCAATCAGCCCCAGCATTTT
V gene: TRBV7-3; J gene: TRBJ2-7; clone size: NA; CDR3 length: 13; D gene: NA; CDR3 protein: CASSLRGSYEQYF; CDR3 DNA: TGTGCCAGCAGCTTAAGAGGGTCCTACGAGCAGTACTTC
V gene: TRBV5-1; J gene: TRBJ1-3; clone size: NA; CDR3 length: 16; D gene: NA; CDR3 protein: CASSFNPPMSGNTIYF; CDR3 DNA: TGCGCCAGCAGCTTTAACCCGCCTATGTCTGGAAACACCATATATTTT
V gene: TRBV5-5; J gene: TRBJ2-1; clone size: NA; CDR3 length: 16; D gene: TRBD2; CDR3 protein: CASTNPGTSGRNEQFF; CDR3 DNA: TGTGCCAGCACTAATCCCGGGACTAGCGGGAGAAATGAGCAGTTCTTC
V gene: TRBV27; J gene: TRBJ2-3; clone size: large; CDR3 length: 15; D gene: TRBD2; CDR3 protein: CASSLEAGSGDTQYF; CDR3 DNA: TGTGCCAGCAGTTTAGAAGCGGGAAGCGGAGATACGCAGTATTTT
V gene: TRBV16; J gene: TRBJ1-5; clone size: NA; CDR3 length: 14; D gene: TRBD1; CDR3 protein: CASSQTGQLQPQHF; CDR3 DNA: TGTGCCAGCAGCCAAACGGGACAGCTTCAGCCCCAGCATTTT
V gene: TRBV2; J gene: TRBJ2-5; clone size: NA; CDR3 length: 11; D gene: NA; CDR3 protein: CASTPGETQYF; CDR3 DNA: TGTGCCAGCACCCCAGGAGAGACCCAGTACTTC
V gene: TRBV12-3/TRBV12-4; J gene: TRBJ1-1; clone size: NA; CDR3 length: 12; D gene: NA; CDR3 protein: CASSFERGLAFF; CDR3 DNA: TGTGCCAGCAGTTTCGAGAGAGGGTTGGCTTTCTTT
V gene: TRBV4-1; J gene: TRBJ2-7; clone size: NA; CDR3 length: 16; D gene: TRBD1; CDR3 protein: CASSQEDRGGSYEQYF; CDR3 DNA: TGCGCCAGCAGCCAAGAGGACAGGGGAGGCTCCTACGAGCAGTACTTC
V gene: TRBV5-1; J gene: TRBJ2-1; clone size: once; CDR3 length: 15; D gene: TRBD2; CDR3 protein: CASSPPGAGGDEQFF; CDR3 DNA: TGCGCCAGCAGCCCACCTGGCGCGGGAGGGGACGAGCAGTTCTTC
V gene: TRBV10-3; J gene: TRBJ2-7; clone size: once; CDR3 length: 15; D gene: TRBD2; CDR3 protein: CAISEIFAGAYEQYF; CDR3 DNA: TGTGCCATCAGTGAGATCTTTGCGGGAGCCTACGAGCAGTACTTC
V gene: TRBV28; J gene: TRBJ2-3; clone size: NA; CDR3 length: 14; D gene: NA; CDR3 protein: CASSPYSGTDTQYF; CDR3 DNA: TGTGCCAGCAGTCCATACTCGGGAACAGATACGCAGTATTTT
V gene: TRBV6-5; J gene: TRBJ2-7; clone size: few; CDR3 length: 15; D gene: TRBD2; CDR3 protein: CASSYGSGRAHEQYF; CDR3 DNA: TGTGCCAGCAGTTACGGTAGCGGGAGGGCCCACGAGCAGTACTTC
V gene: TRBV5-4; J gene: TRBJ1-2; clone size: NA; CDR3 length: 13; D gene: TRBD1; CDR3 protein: CASSPYRGYGYTF; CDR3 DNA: TGTGCCAGCAGCCCTTACAGGGGCTATGGCTACACCTTC
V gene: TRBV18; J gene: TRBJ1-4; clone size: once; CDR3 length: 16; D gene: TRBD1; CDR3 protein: CASSLGTAATNEKLFF; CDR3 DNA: TGTGCCAGCTCACTTGGGACAGCCGCAACTAATGAAAAACTGTTTTTT
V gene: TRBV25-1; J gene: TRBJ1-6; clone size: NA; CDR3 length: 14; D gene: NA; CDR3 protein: CAPSTCRVNSPLHF; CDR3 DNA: TGTGCCCCTTCCACCTGCAGGGTTAATTCACCCCTCCACTTT
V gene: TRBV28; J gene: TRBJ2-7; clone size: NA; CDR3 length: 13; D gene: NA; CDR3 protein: CATQRRGSYEQYF; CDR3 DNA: TGTGCCACTCAAAGACGGGGATCCTACGAGCAGTACTTC
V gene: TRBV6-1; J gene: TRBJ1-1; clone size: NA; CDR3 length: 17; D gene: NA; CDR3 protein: CASSEPTYGTPNTEAFF; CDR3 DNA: TGTGCCAGCAGTGAGCCGACTTACGGGACACCGAACACTGAAGCTTTCTTT
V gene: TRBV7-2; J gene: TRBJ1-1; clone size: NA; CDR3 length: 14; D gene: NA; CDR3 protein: CASSLGRGRTEAFF; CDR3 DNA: TGTGCCAGCAGCTTAGGCAGGGGAAGGACTGAAGCTTTCTTT
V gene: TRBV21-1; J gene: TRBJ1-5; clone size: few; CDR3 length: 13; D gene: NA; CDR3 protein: CASSKRGCQPQHF; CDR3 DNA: TGTGCCAGCAGCAAAAGGGGGTGTCAGCCCCAGCATTTT
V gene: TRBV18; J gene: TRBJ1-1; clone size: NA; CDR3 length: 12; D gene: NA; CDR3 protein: CASSPADTEAFF; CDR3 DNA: TGTGCCAGCTCACCCGCGGACACTGAAGCTTTCTTT
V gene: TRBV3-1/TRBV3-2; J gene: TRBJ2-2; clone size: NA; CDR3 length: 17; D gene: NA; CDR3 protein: CASKKGPVEGNTGELFF; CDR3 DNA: TGTGCCAGCAAGAAGGGGCCAGTGGAGGGGAACACCGGGGAGCTGTTTTTT